This T cell receptor beta chain was captured in a study of cytomegalovirus exposure and HLA in healthy donors. Findings and caveats of the study: It was in a later analysis that TCR association rates were seen to vary by HLA locus, highest for DRB1 and lowest for HLA-C. CMV serostatus was the sole immune exposure information available. The CMV antigen specificity of a few CMV-associated chains was confirmed through in vitro analysis.

The PCR made use of 60 Vbeta and 13 Jbeta primers. Profiling relied on immunoSEQ multiplex PCR, and the TCRdb table lists in-frame clones only, not all of them. This sample has some 120,000 clones, with around 82% found just once. In the case of this clone: Antigen: not known.

Though probably carrying unrecorded immune exposures, donors were nominally healthy at sampling. V lost 3 bases to trimming and J lost 2 bases, with 11 bases between them. Germline lookup yields CDR1 MDHEN and CDR2 SYDVKM. The CDR3 totals 15 residues. This clonotype was obtained from a male donor in good health and CMV-seropositive. Sequenced material: PBMCs. The genes are TRBV28 and TRBJ1-3, with D perhaps TRBD1 (6 bases). CDR3 sequence reads: CASSLFGTTGNTIYF. The DNA for the CDR3 is TGTGCCAGCAGTTTGTTCGGGACAACTGGAAACACCATATATTTT.